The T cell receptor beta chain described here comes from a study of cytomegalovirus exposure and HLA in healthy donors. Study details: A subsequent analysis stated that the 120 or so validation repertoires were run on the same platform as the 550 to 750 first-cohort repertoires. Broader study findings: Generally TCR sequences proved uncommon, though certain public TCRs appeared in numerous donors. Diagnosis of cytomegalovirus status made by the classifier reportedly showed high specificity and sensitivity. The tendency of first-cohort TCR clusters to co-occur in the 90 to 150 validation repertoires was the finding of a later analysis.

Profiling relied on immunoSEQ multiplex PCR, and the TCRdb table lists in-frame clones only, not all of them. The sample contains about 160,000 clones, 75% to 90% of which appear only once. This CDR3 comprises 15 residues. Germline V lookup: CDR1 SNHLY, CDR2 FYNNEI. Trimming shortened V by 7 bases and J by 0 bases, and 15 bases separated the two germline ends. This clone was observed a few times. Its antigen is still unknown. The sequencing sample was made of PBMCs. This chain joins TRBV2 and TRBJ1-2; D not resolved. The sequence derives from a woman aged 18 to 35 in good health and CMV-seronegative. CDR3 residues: CASTPSGNPNYGYTF. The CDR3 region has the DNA TGTGCCAGCACCCCTTCCGGGAATCCTAACTATGGCTACACCTTC. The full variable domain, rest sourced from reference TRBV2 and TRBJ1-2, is EPEVTQTPSHQVTQMGQEVILRCVPISNHLYFYWYRQILGQKVEFLVSFYNNEISEKSEIFDDQFSVERPDGSNFTLKIRSTKLEDSAMYFCASTPSGNPNYGYTFGSGTRLTVV.